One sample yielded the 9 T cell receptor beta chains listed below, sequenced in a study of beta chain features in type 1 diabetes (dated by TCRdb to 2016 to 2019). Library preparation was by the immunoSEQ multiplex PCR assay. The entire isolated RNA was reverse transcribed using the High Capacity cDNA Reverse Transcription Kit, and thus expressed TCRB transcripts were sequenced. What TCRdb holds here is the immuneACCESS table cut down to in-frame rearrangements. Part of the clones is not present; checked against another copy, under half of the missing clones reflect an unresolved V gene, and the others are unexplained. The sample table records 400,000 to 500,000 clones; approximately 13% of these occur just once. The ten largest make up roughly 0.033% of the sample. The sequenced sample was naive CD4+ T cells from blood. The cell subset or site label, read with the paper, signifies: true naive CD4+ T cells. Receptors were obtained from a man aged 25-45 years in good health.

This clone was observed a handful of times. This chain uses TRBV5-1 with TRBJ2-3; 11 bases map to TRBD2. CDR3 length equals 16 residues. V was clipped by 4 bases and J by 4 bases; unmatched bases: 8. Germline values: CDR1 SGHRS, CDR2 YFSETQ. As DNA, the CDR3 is TGCGCCAGCAGCCAGGGACTAGCGGCATCCGCAGATACGCAGTATTTT. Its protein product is CASSQGLAASADTQYF.

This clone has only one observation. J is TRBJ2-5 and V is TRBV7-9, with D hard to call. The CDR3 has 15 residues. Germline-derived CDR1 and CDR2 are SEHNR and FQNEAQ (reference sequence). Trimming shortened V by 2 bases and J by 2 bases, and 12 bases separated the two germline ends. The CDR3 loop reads CASSLSLGMQETQYF. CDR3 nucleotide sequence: TGTGCCAGCAGCTTAAGCTTGGGAATGCAAGAGACCCAGTACTTC.

CDR3 amino acids: CASRSFLETQYF. CDR3 coding DNA: TGTGCCAGCAGATCATTCCTAGAGACCCAGTACTTC. The chain couples TRBV28 to TRBJ2-5; D gene uncertain. V was shortened by 6 bases and J by 4 bases, with 9 bases between the two germline ends. CDR1 and CDR2 from the germline V gene are MDHEN and SYDVKM. The CDR3 sequence is 12 residues long.

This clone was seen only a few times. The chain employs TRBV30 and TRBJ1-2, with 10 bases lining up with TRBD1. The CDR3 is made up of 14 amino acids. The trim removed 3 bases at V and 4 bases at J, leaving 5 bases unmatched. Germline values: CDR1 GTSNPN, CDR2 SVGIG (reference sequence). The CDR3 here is CAWRWGQGRYGYTF. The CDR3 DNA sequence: TGTGCCTGGAGGTGGGGACAGGGGCGCTATGGCTACACCTTC.

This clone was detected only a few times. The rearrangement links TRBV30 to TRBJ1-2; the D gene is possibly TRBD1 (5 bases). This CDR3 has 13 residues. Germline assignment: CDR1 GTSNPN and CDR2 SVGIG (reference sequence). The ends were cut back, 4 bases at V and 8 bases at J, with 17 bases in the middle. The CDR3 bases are TGTGCCTGGACATCGAAGAGGGGTCTAGGCTACACCTTC. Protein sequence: CAWTSKRGLGYTF.

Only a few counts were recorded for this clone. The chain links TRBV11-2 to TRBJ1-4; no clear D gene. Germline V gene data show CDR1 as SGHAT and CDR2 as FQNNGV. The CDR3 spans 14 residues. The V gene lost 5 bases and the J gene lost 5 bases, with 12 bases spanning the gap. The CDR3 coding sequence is TGTGCCAGCAGCGCCCTGGCCCCCAATGAAAAACTGTTTTTT. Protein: CASSALAPNEKLFF.

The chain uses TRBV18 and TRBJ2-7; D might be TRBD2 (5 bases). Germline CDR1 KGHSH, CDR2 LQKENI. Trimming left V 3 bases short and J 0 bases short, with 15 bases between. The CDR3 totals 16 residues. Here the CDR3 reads CASSPKGTAASYEQYF. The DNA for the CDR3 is TGTGCCAGCTCACCGAAGGGCACAGCGGCCTCCTACGAGCAGTACTTC. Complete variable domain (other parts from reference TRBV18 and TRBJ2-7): NAGVMQNPRHLVRRRGQEARLRCSPMKGHSHVYWYRQLPEEGLKFMVYLQKENIIDESGMPKERFSAEFPKEGPSILRIQQVVRGDSAAYFCASSPKGTAASYEQYFGPGTRLTVT.

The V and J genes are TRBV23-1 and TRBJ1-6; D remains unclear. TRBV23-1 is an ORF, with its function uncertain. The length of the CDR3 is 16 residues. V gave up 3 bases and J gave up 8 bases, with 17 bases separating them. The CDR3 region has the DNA TGCGCCAGCAGTCATCCCAATGGGGTATGTGATTCACCCCTCCACTTT. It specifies CASSHPNGVCDSPLHF.

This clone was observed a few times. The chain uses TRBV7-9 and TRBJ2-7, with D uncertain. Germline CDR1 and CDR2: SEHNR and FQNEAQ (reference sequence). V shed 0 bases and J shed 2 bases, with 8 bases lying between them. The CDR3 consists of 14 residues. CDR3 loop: CASSLAGNPYEQYF. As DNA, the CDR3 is TGTGCCAGCAGCTTAGCTGGGAACCCCTACGAGCAGTACTTC.